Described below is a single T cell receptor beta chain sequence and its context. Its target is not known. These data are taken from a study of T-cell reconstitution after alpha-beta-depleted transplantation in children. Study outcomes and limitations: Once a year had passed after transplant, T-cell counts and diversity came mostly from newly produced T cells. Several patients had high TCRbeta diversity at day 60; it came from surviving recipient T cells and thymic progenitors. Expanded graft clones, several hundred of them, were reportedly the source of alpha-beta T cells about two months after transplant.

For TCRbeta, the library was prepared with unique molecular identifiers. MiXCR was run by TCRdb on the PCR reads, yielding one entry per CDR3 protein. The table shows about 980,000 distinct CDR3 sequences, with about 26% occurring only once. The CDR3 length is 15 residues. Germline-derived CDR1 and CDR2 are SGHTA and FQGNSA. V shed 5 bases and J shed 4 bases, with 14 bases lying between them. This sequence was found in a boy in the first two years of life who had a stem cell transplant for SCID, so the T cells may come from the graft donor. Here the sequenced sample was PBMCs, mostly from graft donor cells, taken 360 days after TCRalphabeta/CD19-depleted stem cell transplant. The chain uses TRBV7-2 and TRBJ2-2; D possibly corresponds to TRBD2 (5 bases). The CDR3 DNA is TGTGCCAGCAGCACTAGACGGATTAGCACCGGGGAGCTGTTTTTT. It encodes CASSTRRISTGELFF.